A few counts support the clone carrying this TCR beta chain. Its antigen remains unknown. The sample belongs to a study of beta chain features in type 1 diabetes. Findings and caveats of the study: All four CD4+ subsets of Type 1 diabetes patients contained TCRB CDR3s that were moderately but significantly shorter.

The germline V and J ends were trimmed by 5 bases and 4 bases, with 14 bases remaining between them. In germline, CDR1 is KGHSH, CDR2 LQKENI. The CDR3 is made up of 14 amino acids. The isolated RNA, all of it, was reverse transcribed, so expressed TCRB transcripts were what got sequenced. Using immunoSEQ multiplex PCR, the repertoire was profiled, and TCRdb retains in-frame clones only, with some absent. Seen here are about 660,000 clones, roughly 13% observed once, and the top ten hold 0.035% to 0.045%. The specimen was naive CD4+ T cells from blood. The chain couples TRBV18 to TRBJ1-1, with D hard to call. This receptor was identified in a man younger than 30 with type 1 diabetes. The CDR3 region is CASSSTRSFTEAFF. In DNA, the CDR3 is TGTGCCAGCTCATCAACACGGTCATTCACTGAAGCTTTCTTT.